The entry below describes one TCR beta chain. The antigen is unknown. Profiled with immunoSEQ multiplex PCR; TCRdb holds only in-frame clones, not every one. The table lists 55,000 to 70,000 clones, roughly 88% of them singletons. CDR1 and CDR2 (germline): LGHNA, YSLEER. The CDR3 is 15 residues long. V was trimmed by 0 bases and J by 0 bases, leaving 7 bases between them. This record belongs to a study of OX40 agonist ivuxolimab in advanced cancers. Study-level information: The study enrolled dose-escalation patients with hepatocellular carcinoma, melanoma, renal cell or head and neck cancer.

Study results and limitations: At doses 0.1 to 3.0 mg/kg, CD4+ and CD8+ clones expanded.

The TCR was taken from an adult with an advanced solid tumor such as melanoma, head and neck, liver or kidney cancer. The gene calls are TRBV4-3 and TRBJ2-3, with D uncertain. The material was CD4+ or CD8+ T cells sorted from blood, obtained in a trial of the OX40 agonist ivuxolimab. The CDR3 region is CASSQDPFSTDTQYF. The CDR3 bases are TGCGCCAGCAGCCAAGATCCTTTTAGCACAGATACGCAGTATTTT.